This entry is about one T cell receptor (beta chain). This clonotype was seen more than once but under ten times. Its recognized antigen is unknown. Within one base of it there is no much larger clone, and no base qualities were kept. Libraries were prepared through 5' RACE. The instrument given in TCRdb is NextSeq 500. In the TCR library protocol, unique molecular identifiers were attached to individual cDNA molecules to correct for PCR bias and sequencing error. Both TCR alpha and beta chains were sequenced, and tight co-correlation was observed between alpha and beta sequence abundances in each sample. As for how the authors treated the data: Decombinator V4 was used to perform V gene, J gene and CDR3 annotation of TCR sequences. TCRs were defined as expanded if a significant change between any two time points was detected under a Poisson model with p below 0.0001. TCR abundances were normalised to the total number of TCRs sequenced per sample and expressed as counts per million. MAIT TCRs were defined by TRAV1-2 paired with TRAJ12, TRAJ20 or TRAJ33, and iNKT TCRs by TRAV10 paired with TRAJ18. VDJdb, accessed 1 November 2021, was searched for CMV, EBV and SARS-CoV-2 annotated TCRs, excluding TCRs annotated for multiple antigens. The public reads were run again by TCRdb, first through fastp at Q25 and then through MiXCR, and only productive beta chains were kept. Duplicate CDR3 protein sequences are folded into a single record with the most common DNA and genes. These V and J calls derive from TCRdb rather than the authors' analysis. Counted in this sample were about 26,000 distinct CDR3 sequences; approximately 4% of them appeared once. The ten most abundant clones make up 4% to 5% of the sample.

This sample was included in a study of early T cells in non-severe SARS-CoV-2 infection (dated by TCRdb to the early 2020s). With regard to the full study: Because TCR sequencing was done on bulk RNA from unsorted whole blood, the alpha and beta chains could not be paired.

The study was a case-control design nested within a healthcare worker cohort in London, UK, with weekly nasopharyngeal swab PCR tests and blood sampling. Healthcare workers were recruited between 23 and 31 March 2020, during the week of the UK lockdown, and were followed weekly for up to roughly 15 weeks. The CDR3 covers 17 residues, taking in both the cysteine and the phenylalanine. The sequence is cut down to CDR3 DNA, 51 bases in frame from base 1. Deletion took 0 bases off V and 1 base off J, with a span of 15 bases between the germline ends. Taken from the germline V gene, the CDR1 and CDR2 loops are LGHNT and FRNRAP. Study-wide conclusions, independent of this receptor: VDJdb matching was skewed toward anti-spike CD8 responses and likely underestimated virus-specific expansions, missing private and CD4 specificities.

The TCR was taken from an adult who was a healthcare worker with PCR-confirmed SARS-CoV-2 infection or an uninfected control (not recorded which). Sequencing was performed on whole blood. This chain joins TRBV12-5 to TRBJ1-1; the D gene lacks a confident call. The CDR3: CASGLVVGVRENTEAFF. The nucleotides are TGTGCTAGTGGTTTGGTGGTAGGTGTGAGGGAGAACACTGAAGCTTTCTTT.